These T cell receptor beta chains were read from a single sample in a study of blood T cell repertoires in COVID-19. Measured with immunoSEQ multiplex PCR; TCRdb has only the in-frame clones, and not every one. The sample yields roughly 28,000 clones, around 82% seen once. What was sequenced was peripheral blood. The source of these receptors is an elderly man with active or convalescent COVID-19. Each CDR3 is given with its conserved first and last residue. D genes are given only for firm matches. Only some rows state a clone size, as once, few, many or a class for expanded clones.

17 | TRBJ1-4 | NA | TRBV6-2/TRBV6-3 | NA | TGTGCCAGCAGTTACGCCTCCGGGGGAGTAAATAATGAAAAACTGTTTTTT | CASSYASGGVNNEKLFF
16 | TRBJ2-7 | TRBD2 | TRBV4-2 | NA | TGTGCCAGCAGCCAAGATCGGGGGGGCCGTTCCTACGAGCAGTACTTC | CASSQDRGGRSYEQYF
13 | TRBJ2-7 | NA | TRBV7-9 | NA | TGTGCCAGCAGGCCACCGGGAGCGATCGAGCAGTACTTC | CASRPPGAIEQYF
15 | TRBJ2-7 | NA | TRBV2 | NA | TGTGCCAGCAGTACGACTCCTGGGTTCTCCTACGAGCAGTACTTC | CASSTTPGFSYEQYF
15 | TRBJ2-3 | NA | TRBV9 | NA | TGTGCCAGCAGCACAGGAAACCTAGGGGCAGATACGCAGTATTTT | CASSTGNLGADTQYF
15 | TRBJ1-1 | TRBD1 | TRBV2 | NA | TGTGCCAGCAGACGGGGACAGGGGGCCCACACTGAAGCTTTCTTT | CASRRGQGAHTEAFF
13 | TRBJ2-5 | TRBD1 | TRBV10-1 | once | TGCGCCACCTCCGGGACAGGGGTTGGAACCCAGTACTTC | CATSGTGVGTQYF
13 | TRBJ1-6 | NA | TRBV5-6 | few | TGTGCCAGCAGCGGAGGCTATAATTCACCCCTCCACTTT | CASSGGYNSPLHF
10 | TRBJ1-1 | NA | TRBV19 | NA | TGTGCCTCAGGGTTTCCTGAAGCTTTCTTT | CASGFPEAFF
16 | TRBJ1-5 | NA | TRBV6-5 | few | TGTGCCAGCAGTTATCGTGCGTTCGGTAGCAATCAGCCCCAGCATTTT | CASSYRAFGSNQPQHF
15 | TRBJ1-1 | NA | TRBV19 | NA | TGTGCCAGTAGTAGGGATCCCAGGGATCTCACGGAAGCTTTCTTT | CASSRDPRDLTEAFF
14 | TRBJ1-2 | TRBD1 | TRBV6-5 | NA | TGTGCCAGCAGTCGCGGAGGGGGCGCGTTTGGCTACACCTTC | CASSRGGGAFGYTF
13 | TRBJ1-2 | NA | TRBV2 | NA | TGTGCCAGCAGTGGACAGCCTAACTATGGCTACACCTTC | CASSGQPNYGYTF
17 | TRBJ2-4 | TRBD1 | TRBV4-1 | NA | TGCGCCAGCAGCCAAGGCAGACAGGGGCTATGGGGAAACATTCAGTACTTC | CASSQGRQGLWGNIQYF
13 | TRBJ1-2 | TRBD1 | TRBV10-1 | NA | TGCGCCAGCAGCCGGGACAGGGAAGGGGGCTACACCTTC | CASSRDREGGYTF
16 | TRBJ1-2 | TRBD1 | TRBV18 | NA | TGTGCCAGCTCACTATCTTGGGACAGGAGCAACTATGGCTACACCTTC | CASSLSWDRSNYGYTF
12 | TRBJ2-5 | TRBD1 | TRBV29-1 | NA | TGCAGCGTTATAGGGGGCCGGGAGACCCAGTACTTC | CSVIGGRETQYF
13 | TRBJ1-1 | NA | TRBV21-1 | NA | TGTGCCAGCAGCGGGGGCGGGAACACTGAAGCTTTCTTT | CASSGGGNTEAFF
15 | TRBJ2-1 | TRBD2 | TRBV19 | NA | TGTGCCAGTAGTATAACCAGCGGGACGCCGAATGAGCAGTTCTTC | CASSITSGTPNEQFF
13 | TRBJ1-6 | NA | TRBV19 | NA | TGTGCCAGTAGCCTCGTCGGTACGACACCCCTCCACTTT | CASSLVGTTPLHF
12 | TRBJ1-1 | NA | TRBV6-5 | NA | TGTGCCAGCAGGATGAGGGACACTGAAGCTTTCTTT | CASRMRDTEAFF
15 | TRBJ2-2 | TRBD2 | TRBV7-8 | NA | TGTGCCAGCAGCTTAAGACTAGCGGGGACCGGGGAGCTGTTTTTT | CASSLRLAGTGELFF
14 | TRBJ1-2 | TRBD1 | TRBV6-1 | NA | TGTGCCAGCAAGCTATCGGGGCAGGGGGCTGCAGTATCCTTC | CASKLSGQGAAVSF
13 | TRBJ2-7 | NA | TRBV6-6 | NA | TGTGCCAGCAGACTCGGACGGGAAAACGAGCAGTACTTC | CASRLGRENEQYF
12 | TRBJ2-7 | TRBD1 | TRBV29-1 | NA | TGCAGCGGGGGACAGGGGGCAGGTGAGCAGTACTTC | CSGGQGAGEQYF
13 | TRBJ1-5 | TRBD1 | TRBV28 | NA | TGTGCCAGCAGTGCCAACAGGGGTCAGCCCCAGCATTTT | CASSANRGQPQHF
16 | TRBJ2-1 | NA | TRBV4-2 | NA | TGTGCCAGCAGCCTTAGGAAGAGGCTCTCATACAATGAGCAGTTCTTC | CASSLRKRLSYNEQFF
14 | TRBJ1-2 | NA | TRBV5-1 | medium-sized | TGCGCCAGCAGCTTAGGGGCGCAGGACTATGGCTACACCTTC | CASSLGAQDYGYTF
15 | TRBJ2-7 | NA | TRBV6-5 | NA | TGTGCCAGCAGTTACCCTACAGGGCTCTCCTACGAGCAGTACTTC | CASSYPTGLSYEQYF
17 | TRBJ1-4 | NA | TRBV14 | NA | TGTGCCAGCAGCCAAGATAGTCCAGGGTTTCGTAATGAAAAACTGTTTTTT | CASSQDSPGFRNEKLFF
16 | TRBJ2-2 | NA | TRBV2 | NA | TGTGCCAGCAGTGTCTCACTAGTCCGGTCCACCGGGGAGCTGTTTTTT | CASSVSLVRSTGELFF
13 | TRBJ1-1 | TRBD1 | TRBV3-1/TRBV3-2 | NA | TGTGCCAGCAGACGACAGGGAGGTACTGAAGCTTTCTTT | CASRRQGGTEAFF
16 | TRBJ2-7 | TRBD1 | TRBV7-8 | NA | TGTGCCAGCAGCTTAGGGGGACAGGGCCCCTCCTACGAGCAGTACTTC | CASSLGGQGPSYEQYF
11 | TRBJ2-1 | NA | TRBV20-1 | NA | TGCAGTGCTTCCCAGGGAAGAGAGCAGTTCTTC | CSASQGREQFF
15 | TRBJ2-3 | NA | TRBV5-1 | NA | TGCGCCAGCAGCTTGAGCCCCCAGGGGACAGATACGCAGTATTTT | CASSLSPQGTDTQYF
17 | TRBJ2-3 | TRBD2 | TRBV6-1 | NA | TGTGCCAGCAGTGAGTCCGGGACTAGCGGGGGTTTAGATACGCAGTATTTT | CASSESGTSGGLDTQYF
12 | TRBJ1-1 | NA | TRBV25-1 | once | TGTGCCAGCAGTGATTTACTCCTTGAAGCTTTCTTT | CASSDLLLEAFF
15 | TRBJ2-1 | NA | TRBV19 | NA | TGTGCCAGTAGTACCGACAGGTCTAACGACGGAGAGCAGTTCTTC | CASSTDRSNDGEQFF
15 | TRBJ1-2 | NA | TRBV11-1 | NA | TGTGCCAGCAGCTTAGCACCGAGCCCTAACTATGGCTACACCTTC | CASSLAPSPNYGYTF
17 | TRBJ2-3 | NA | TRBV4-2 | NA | TGTGCCAGCAGCCAAGAGCGAGCGGATCTTTCCACAGATACGCAGTATTTT | CASSQERADLSTDTQYF
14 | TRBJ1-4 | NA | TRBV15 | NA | TGTGCCACCAGCGATGTTCGAGGTAATCAAAAACTGTTTTTT | CATSDVRGNQKLFF
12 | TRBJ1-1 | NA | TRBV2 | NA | TGTGCCAGCAGCCCAGCGGTCCCTGAAGCTTTCTTT | CASSPAVPEAFF
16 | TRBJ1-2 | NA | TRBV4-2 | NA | TGTGCCAGCAGCCAAGAGTCCAGGGGAGCGAACTATGGCTACACCTTC | CASSQESRGANYGYTF
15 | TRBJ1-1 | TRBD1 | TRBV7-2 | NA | TGTGCCAGCAGCCAGACGACAGGGGGTCGTACTGAAGCTTTCTTT | CASSQTTGGRTEAFF
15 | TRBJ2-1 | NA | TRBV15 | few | TGTGCCACCTCGCTCAGCGCCGGGGCCTACAATGAGCAGTTCTTC | CATSLSAGAYNEQFF
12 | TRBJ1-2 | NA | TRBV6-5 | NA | TGTGCCAGCAGGGACATCAACTATGGCTACACCTTC | CASRDINYGYTF
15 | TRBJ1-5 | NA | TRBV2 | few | TGTGCCAGCAGTGGGGCGGGTACCCGGGGTCAGCCCCAGCATTTT | CASSGAGTRGQPQHF
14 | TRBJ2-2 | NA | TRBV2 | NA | TGTGCCAGCAGTGGACAGACCTACGCCGGGGAGCTGTTTTTT | CASSGQTYAGELFF
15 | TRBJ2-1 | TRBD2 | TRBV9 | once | TGTGCCAGCAGCCGTACCCGGGGGGGTTTTACTGAGCAGTTCTTC | CASSRTRGGFTEQFF